This TCR beta chain was sequenced in a study of cytotoxic CD8 clonotypes in ibrutinib-treated CLL. The sample holds one count of this clone. Investigators sought sequencing depths of between 1 in 200,000 and 1 in 1 million T cells. Libraries were prepared by immunoSEQ multiplex PCR; TCRdb keeps only in-frame clonotypes and omits some of them. The sample shows around 150,000 clones, roughly 84% of them seen only once. The CDR3 sequence is 20 residues long. The source material was PBMCs, sampled at disease progression, from a patient treated with ibrutinib. This TCR came from a human donor with chronic lymphocytic leukemia. The genes are TRBV21-1 and TRBJ1-5; the table's D call, TRBD1, has no DNA check behind it. TRBV21-1 is termed a pseudogene. In nucleotides, the CDR3 is TGTGCCAGCAGCAAAGAGGCAGGGGGCGGGCTGGAGTATAGCAATCAGCCCCAGCATTTT. It encodes CASSKEAGGGLEYSNQPQHF.